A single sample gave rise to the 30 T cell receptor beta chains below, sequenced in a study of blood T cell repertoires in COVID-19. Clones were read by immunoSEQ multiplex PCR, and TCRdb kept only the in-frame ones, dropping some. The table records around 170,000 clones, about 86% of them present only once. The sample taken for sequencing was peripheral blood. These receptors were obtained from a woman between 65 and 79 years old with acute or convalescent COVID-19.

Here the CDR3 DNA reads TGTGCCAGCAGCTTCCGGGACACCCCGACTGAGACCCAGTACTTC. Translated, it gives CASSFRDTPTETQYF. The V gene is TRBV9, the J gene TRBJ2-5; tentative D call: TRBD1 (6 bases). The CDR3 contains 15 residues. Germline lookup yields CDR1 SGDLS and CDR2 YYNGEE. Trimming left V 4 bases short and J 5 bases short, with 18 bases between. The complete variable domain, with remaining parts taken from reference TRBV9 and TRBJ2-5, reads DSGVTQTPKHLITATGQRVTLRCSPRSGDLSVYWYQQSLDQGLQFLIQYYNGEERAKGNILERFSAQQFPDLHSELNLSSLELGDSALYFCASSFRDTPTETQYFGPGTRLLVL.

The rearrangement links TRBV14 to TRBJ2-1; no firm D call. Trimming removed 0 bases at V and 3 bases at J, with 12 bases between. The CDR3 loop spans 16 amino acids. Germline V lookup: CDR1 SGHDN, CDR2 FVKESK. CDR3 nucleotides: TGTGCCAGCAGCCAAGATCGAGTTAACAGCTACAATGAGCAGTTCTTC. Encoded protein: CASSQDRVNSYNEQFF. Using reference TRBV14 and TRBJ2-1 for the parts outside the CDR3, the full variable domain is EAGVTQFPSHSVIEKGQTVTLRCDPISGHDNLYWYRRVMGKEIKFLLHFVKESKQDESGMPNNRFLAERTGGTYSTLKVQPAELEDSGVYFCASSQDRVNSYNEQFFGPGTRLTVL.

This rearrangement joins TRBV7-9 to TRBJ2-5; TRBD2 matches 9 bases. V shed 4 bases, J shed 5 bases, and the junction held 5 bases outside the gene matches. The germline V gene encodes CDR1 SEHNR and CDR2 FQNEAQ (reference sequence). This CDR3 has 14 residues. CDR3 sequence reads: CASSSQGLAETQYF. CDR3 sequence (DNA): TGTGCCAGCAGCTCTCAGGGACTAGCCGAGACCCAGTACTTC.

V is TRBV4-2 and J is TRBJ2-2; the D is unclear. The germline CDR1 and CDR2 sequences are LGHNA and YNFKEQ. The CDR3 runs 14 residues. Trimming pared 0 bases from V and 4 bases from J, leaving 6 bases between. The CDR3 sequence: CASSQEWATGELFF. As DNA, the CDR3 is TGTGCCAGCAGCCAAGAATGGGCCACCGGGGAGCTGTTTTTT.

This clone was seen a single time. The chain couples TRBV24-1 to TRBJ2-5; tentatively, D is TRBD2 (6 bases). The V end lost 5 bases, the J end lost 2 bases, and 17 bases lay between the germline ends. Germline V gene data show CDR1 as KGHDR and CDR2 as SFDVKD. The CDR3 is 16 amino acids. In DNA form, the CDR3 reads TGTGCCACCAGTGGATCCCCCCTGGCGGGGCAAGAGACCCAGTACTTC. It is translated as CATSGSPLAGQETQYF.

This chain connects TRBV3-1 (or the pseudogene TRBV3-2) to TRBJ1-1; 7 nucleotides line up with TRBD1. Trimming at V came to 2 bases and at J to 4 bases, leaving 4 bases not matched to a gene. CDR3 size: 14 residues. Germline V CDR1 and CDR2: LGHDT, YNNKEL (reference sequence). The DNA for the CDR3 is TGTGCCAGCAGCCAAAACAGGGGTGGCACTGAAGCTTTCTTT. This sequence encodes CASSQNRGGTEAFF.

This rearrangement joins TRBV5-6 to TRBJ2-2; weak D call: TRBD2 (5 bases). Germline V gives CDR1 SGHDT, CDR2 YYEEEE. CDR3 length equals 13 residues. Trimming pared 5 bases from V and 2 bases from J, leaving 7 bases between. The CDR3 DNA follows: TGTGCCAGCAGTCGGGGTAACACCGGGGAGCTGTTTTTT. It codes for CASSRGNTGELFF.

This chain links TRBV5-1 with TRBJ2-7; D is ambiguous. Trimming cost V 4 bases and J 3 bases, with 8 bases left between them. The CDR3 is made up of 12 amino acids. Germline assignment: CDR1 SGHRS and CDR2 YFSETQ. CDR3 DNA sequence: TGCGCCAGCAGCCCCCCTAGCTACGAGCAGTACTTC. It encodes CASSPPSYEQYF.

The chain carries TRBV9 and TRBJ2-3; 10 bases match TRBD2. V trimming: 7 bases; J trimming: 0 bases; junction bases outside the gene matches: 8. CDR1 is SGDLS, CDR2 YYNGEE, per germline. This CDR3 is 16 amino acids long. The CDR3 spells CASAASGRSSTDTQYF. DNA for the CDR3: TGTGCCAGCGCAGCTAGCGGGAGATCTAGCACAGATACGCAGTATTTT. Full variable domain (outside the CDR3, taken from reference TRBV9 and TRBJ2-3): DSGVTQTPKHLITATGQRVTLRCSPRSGDLSVYWYQQSLDQGLQFLIQYYNGEERAKGNILERFSAQQFPDLHSELNLSSLELGDSALYFCASAASGRSSTDTQYFGPGTRLTVL.

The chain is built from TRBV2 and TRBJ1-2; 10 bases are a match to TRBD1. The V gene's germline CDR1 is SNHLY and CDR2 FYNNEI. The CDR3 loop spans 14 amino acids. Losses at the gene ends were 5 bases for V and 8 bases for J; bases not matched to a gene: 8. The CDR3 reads CASSPWTGGNGYTF. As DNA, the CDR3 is TGTGCCAGCAGTCCTTGGACAGGGGGAAACGGCTACACCTTC.

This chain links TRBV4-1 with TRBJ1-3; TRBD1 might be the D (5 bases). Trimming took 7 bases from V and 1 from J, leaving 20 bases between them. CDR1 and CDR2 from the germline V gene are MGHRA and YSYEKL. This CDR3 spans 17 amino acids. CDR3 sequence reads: CASMPDWGTSSGNTIYF. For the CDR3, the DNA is TGCGCCAGCATGCCCGACTGGGGGACTTCTTCTGGAAACACCATATATTTT.

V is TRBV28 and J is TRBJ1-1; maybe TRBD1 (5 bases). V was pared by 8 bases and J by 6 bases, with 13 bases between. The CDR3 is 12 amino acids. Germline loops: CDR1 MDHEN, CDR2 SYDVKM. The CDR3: CASGGGGSEAFF. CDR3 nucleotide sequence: TGTGCCAGCGGGGGGGGAGGGTCTGAAGCTTTCTTT.

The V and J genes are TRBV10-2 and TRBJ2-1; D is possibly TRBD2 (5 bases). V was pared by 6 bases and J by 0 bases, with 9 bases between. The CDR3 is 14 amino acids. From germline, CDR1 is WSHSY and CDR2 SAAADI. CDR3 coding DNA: TGCGCCAGCAGGAGGGTTAGCTCCTACAATGAGCAGTTCTTC. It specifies CASRRVSSYNEQFF.

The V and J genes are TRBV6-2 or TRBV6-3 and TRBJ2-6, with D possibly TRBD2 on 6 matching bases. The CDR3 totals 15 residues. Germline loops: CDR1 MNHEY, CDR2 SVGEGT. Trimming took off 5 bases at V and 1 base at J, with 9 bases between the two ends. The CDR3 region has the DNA TGTGCCAGCAGTGCTCGGGGGTCTGGGGCCAACGTCCTGACTTTC. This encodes CASSARGSGANVLTF.

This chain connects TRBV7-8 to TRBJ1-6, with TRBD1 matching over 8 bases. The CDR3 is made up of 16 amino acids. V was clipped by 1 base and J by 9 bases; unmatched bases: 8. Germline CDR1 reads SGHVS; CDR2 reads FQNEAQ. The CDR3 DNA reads TGTGCCAGCAGCTTAGTAGTAGCAGGGGGCTTTTCACCCCTCCACTTT. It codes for CASSLVVAGGFSPLHF.

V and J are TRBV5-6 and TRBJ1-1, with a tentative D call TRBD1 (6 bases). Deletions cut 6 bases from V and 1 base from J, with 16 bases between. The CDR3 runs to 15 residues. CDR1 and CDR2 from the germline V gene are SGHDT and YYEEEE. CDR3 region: CASNWSPGANTEAFF. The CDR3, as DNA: TGTGCCAGCAACTGGAGCCCAGGGGCGAACACTGAAGCTTTCTTT.

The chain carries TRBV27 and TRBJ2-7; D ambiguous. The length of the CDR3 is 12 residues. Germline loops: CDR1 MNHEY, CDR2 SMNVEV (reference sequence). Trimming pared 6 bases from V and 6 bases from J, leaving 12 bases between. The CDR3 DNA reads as TGTGCCAGCAGCTCTCCCGGTTCCGAGCAGTACTTC. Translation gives CASSSPGSEQYF.

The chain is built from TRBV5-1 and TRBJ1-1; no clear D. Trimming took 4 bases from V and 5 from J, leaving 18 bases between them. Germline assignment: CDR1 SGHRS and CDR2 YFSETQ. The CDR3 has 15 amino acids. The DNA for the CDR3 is TGCGCCAGCAGCCCGGTTGGGATGAGGAGGACTGAAGCTTTCTTT. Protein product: CASSPVGMRRTEAFF.

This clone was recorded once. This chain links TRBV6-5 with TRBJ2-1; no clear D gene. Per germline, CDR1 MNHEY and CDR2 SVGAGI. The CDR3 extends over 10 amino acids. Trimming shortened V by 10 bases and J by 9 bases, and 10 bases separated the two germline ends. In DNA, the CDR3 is TGTGCCACCCGCCGTAGTGAGCAGTTCTTC. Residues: CATRRSEQFF.

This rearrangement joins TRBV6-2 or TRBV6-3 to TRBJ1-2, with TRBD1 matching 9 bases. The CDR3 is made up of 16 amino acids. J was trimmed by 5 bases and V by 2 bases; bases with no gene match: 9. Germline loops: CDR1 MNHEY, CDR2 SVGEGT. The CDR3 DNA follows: TGTGCCAGCAGTTACCACCCGGGACAGGGAGGATATGGCTACACCTTC. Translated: CASSYHPGQGGYGYTF.

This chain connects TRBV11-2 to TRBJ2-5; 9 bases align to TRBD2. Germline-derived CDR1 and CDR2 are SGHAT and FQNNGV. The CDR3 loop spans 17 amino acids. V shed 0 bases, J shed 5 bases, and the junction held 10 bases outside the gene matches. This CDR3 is CASSLESGGWDFETQYF. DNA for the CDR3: TGTGCCAGCAGCTTAGAGAGCGGGGGGTGGGACTTTGAGACCCAGTACTTC. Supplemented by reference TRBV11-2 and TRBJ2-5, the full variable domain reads EAGVAQSPRYKIIEKRQSVAFWCNPISGHATLYWYQQILGQGPKLLIQFQNNGVVDDSQLPKDRFSAERLKGVDSTLKIQPAKLEDSAVYLCASSLESGGWDFETQYFGPGTRLLVL.

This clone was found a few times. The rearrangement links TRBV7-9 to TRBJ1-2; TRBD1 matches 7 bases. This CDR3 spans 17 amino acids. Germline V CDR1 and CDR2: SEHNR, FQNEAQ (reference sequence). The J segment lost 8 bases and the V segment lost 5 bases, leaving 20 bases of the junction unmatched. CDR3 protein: CASSPRRQGLVSYGYTF. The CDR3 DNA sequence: TGTGCCAGCAGCCCACGAAGACAGGGTCTCGTGAGCTACGGCTACACCTTC.

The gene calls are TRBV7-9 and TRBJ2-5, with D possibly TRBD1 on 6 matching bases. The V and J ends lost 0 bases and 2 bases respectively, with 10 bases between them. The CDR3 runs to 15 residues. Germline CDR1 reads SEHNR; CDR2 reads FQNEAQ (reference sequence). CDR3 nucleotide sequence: TGTGCCAGCAGCTTAGCTCACAGGGTTCAAGAGACCCAGTACTTC. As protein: CASSLAHRVQETQYF. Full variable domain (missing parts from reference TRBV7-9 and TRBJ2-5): DTGVSQNPRHKITKRGQNVTFRCDPISEHNRLYWYRQTLGQGPEFLTYFQNEAQLEKSRLLSDRFSAERPKGSFSTLEIQRTEQGDSAMYLCASSLAHRVQETQYFGPGTRLLVL.

The CDR3 nucleotides are TGTGCCAGCAGTGAATGGACTGGCTACGAGCAGTACTTC. Protein sequence: CASSEWTGYEQYF. The gene calls are TRBV6-1 and TRBJ2-7; a weak D match, TRBD2 (5 bases). The germline CDR1 and CDR2 sequences are MNHNS and SASEGT. CDR3 size: 13 residues. The V gene lost 2 bases and the J gene lost 3 bases, with 8 bases spanning the gap.

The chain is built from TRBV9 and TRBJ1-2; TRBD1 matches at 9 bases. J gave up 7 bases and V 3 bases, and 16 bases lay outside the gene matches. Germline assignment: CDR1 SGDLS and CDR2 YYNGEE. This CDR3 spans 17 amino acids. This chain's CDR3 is CASSGWEHRDRVFGYTF. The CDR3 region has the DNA TGTGCCAGCAGCGGATGGGAACACCGGGACAGGGTCTTTGGCTACACCTTC.

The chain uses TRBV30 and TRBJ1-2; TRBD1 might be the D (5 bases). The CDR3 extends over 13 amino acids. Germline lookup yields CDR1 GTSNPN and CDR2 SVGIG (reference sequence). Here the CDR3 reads CAYSTGGGYGYTF. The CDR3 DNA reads TGTGCATACTCTACGGGGGGAGGCTATGGCTACACCTTC.

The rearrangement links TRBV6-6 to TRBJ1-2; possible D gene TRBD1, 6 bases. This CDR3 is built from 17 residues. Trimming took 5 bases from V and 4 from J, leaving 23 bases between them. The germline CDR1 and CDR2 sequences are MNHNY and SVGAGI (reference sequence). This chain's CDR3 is CASSHLPGLTGTYGYTF. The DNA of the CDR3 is TGTGCCAGCAGTCACCTTCCCGGATTGACAGGAACCTATGGCTACACCTTC.

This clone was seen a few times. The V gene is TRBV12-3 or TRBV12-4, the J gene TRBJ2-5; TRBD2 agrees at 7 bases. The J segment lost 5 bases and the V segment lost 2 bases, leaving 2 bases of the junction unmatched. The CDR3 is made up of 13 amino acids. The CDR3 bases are TGTGCCAGCAGTTTATGGGGGGGGGAGACCCAGTACTTC. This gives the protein CASSLWGGETQYF.

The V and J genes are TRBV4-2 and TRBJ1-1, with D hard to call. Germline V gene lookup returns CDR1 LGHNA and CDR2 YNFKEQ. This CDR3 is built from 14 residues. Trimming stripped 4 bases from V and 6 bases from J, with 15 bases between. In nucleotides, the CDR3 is TGTGCCAGCAGCCCGAGGGATCTGGGCGCTGAAGCTTTCTTT. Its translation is CASSPRDLGAEAFF.

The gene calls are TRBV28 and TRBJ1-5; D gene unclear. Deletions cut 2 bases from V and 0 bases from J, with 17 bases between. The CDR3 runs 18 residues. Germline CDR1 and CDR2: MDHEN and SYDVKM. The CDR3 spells CASSLPPELGGSNQPQHF. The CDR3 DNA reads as TGTGCCAGCAGTTTACCCCCAGAACTTGGAGGTAGCAATCAGCCCCAGCATTTT.